The 12 T cell receptor beta chains in this list originate from one sample, sequenced in a study of cytomegalovirus exposure and HLA in healthy donors. Vbeta (60) and Jbeta (13) primers were used in the PCR. Assay: immunoSEQ multiplex PCR; the TCRdb copy retains only in-frame clones and omits some. Among around 150,000 clones listed, approximately 70% were seen once. The specimen sequenced was PBMCs. The receptors shown here come from a man aged 40-49 years in good health and CMV-seropositive.

The V gene is TRBV19, the J gene TRBJ2-3, with 8 bases identical to TRBD1. Germline V gene sequence: CDR1 LNHDA, CDR2 SQIVND (reference sequence). J was trimmed by 3 bases and V by 5 bases; bases with no gene match: 4. CDR3 size: 14 residues. CDR3 DNA: TGTGCCAGTAGTGGACAGGGAAGAACAGATACGCAGTATTTT. It translates to CASSGQGRTDTQYF.

The rearrangement uses TRBV4-2 and TRBJ2-1; TRBD2 agrees at 14 bases. V was clipped by 3 bases and J by 5 bases; unmatched bases: 0. The CDR3 sequence is 15 residues long. CDR1 LGHNA and CDR2 YNFKEQ come from the germline V gene. The CDR3 DNA is TGTGCCAGCAGCCAGACTAGCGGGGGGGACAATGAGCAGTTCTTC. It codes for CASSQTSGGDNEQFF.

This clone was detected only once. The chain carries TRBV5-4 and TRBJ1-4; D is unresolved. V was clipped by 4 bases and J by 0 bases, with 4 bases between them. CDR1 and CDR2 from the germline V gene are SGHNT and YYREEE (reference sequence). This CDR3 spans 13 amino acids. The DNA for the CDR3 is TGTGCCAGCAGCCCCTCAACTAATGAAAAACTGTTTTTT. This gives the protein CASSPSTNEKLFF.

The gene calls are TRBV2 and TRBJ2-5, with D possibly TRBD1 on 6 matching bases. V gave up 2 bases and J gave up 0 bases, with 10 bases separating them. Germline CDR1 is SNHLY and CDR2 is FYNNEI. The CDR3 has 15 residues. As DNA, the CDR3 is TGTGCCAGCAGTGAATTTCAGGGGTACCAAGAGACCCAGTACTTC. As protein: CASSEFQGYQETQYF.

The J gene is TRBJ2-1, the V gene TRBV7-9; D is undetermined. V was trimmed by 1 base and J by 0 bases, leaving 7 bases between them. CDR1 SEHNR and CDR2 FQNEAQ come from the germline V gene (reference sequence). The CDR3 extends over 15 amino acids. The CDR3 DNA sequence: TGTGCCAGCAGCTTAGGAACATTCTCCTACAATGAGCAGTTCTTC. Translated: CASSLGTFSYNEQFF.

Regarding this clone: This sequence may be a read error, since a much larger clone differs from it by one base. Other DNA variants within this sample encode the same CDR3. The chain is built from TRBV7-9 and TRBJ1-2, with D maybe TRBD1 (5 bases). The CDR3 extends over 13 amino acids. V gave up 5 bases and J gave up 2 bases, with 9 bases separating them. Per germline, CDR1 SEHNR and CDR2 FQNEAQ (reference sequence). The CDR3 here is CASSPGQNYGYTF. CDR3 DNA sequence: TGTGCCAGCAGCCCAGGGCAGAACTATGGCTACACCTTC.

The chain links TRBV7-3 to TRBJ2-1, with 11 bases aligning to TRBD2. The CDR3 is 18 amino acids. From germline, CDR1 is SGHTA and CDR2 FQGTGA. Losses at the gene ends were 2 bases for V and 0 bases for J; bases not matched to a gene: 6. DNA of the CDR3: TGTGCCAGCAGCTTAGAACTAGCGGGGGCGAGCTCCTACAATGAGCAGTTCTTC. This encodes CASSLELAGASSYNEQFF.

This clone was recorded only once. The V gene is TRBV4-3, the J gene TRBJ2-1, with 7 bases fitting TRBD2. With 0 bases clipped from V and 9 bases from J, the junction kept 8 bases outside the gene matches. The CDR3 is 15 amino acids. Germline V lookup: CDR1 LGHNA, CDR2 YSLEER. The DNA for the CDR3 is TGCGCCAGCAGCCAAGATGGATGGGGGGGGTTTGAGCAGTTCTTC. It is translated as CASSQDGWGGFEQFF.

The chain links TRBV5-1 to TRBJ1-2; 7 bases are shared with TRBD1. The CDR3 loop spans 13 amino acids. The germline gives CDR1 SGHRS, CDR2 YFSETQ. Trimming took 2 bases from V and 8 from J; bases not matched to a gene: 6. CDR3 bases: TGCGCCAGCAGCTTCGGGACAGTCGGGGGCTACACCTTC. This translates into CASSFGTVGGYTF.

This chain joins TRBV7-6 and TRBJ2-2; a possible D gene is TRBD1 (5 bases). Trimming left V 4 bases short and J 6 bases short, with 12 bases between. This CDR3 is 14 amino acids long. Germline V gene data show CDR1 as SGHVS and CDR2 as FNYEAQ. The CDR3 spells CASSSAAGSGELFF. The DNA for the CDR3 is TGTGCCAGCAGCTCCGCCGCAGGGTCCGGGGAGCTGTTTTTT.

This chain uses TRBV6-1 with TRBJ1-2, with D hard to call. Germline V gives CDR1 MNHNS, CDR2 SASEGT. This CDR3 has 15 residues. Trimming stripped 2 bases from V and 4 bases from J, with 14 bases between. The CDR3 DNA reads TGTGCCAGCAGTGAACGAGGGAGTGGAGGCTATGGCTACACCTTC. This sequence encodes CASSERGSGGYGYTF.

This clone was seen only a few times. The CDR3 spells CASSQESSAANTGELFF. CDR3 bases: TGCGCCAGCAGCCAAGAGTCAAGCGCCGCGAACACCGGGGAGCTGTTTTTT. This chain joins TRBV4-1 and TRBJ2-2, with D uncertain. The germline V gene encodes CDR1 MGHRA and CDR2 YSYEKL. The CDR3 has 17 residues. The V end was cut by 0 bases, the J end by 0 bases, with 11 bases between.